This paragraph reports one T cell receptor beta chain. The target antigen is unknown. The sample is drawn from a study of T cell responses to AZD1222 COVID-19 vaccine. Clones were sequenced by immunoSEQ multiplex PCR, and TCRdb holds only the in-frame ones, with some missing. This repertoire shows 98,000 or so clones, approximately 89% found once; its top ten account for about 19%. V trimming: 3 bases; J trimming: 7 bases; junction bases outside the gene matches: 7. Germline values: CDR1 SQVTM, CDR2 ANQGSEA. This CDR3 spans 13 amino acids. General study results and limits: A mostly white British donor set with more females was recruited, and clonal diversity was possibly underestimated.

Sequenced here: peripheral blood, sampled on day 0 of AZD1222 vaccination. The rearrangement links TRBV29-1 to TRBJ1-2, with 8 bases that match TRBD1. The clonotype originates from an adult in good health. CDR3 amino acids: CSVESQGAPGYTF. The DNA of the CDR3 is TGCAGCGTTGAGTCCCAGGGGGCGCCTGGCTACACCTTC.